This TCR beta chain was recorded in a study of cytomegalovirus exposure and HLA in healthy donors. Findings of the study overall: Compared with the approximately 700-donor mean, an Asian-associated ancestry cluster reportedly had fewer N-insertions, according to a later analysis. Cytomegalovirus status was reportedly diagnosed by the classifier with high sensitivity and specificity.

Primers: 60 Vbeta forward and 13 Jbeta reverse. In the original processing: A later analysis tallied about 80 million unique TCR beta chains, around 12 million of them shared. The data were produced by immunoSEQ multiplex PCR, yet TCRdb's version contains in-frame clones alone and is incomplete. V and J calls and clone size come straight from that table; D and trimming were deduced from the DNA. The sample carries 120,000 or so clones, around 80% recorded once. Germline values: CDR1 KGHSH, CDR2 LQKENI. Trimming took 3 bases from V and 1 from J, leaving 10 bases between them. The CDR3 totals 14 residues. As concerns this clone: Its specificity is not known.

The sequence was obtained from a female donor in good health and CMV-seropositive. The chain links TRBV18 to TRBJ2-7; D is unresolved. Sequenced sample: PBMCs. This chain's CDR3 is CASSPTLDSYEQYF. The DNA of the CDR3 is TGTGCCAGCTCACCGACTTTGGATTCCTACGAGCAGTACTTC. Full variable domain (rest looked up from reference TRBV18 and TRBJ2-7): NAGVMQNPRHLVRRRGQEARLRCSPMKGHSHVYWYRQLPEEGLKFMVYLQKENIIDESGMPKERFSAEFPKEGPSILRIQQVVRGDSAAYFCASSPTLDSYEQYFGPGTRLTVT.